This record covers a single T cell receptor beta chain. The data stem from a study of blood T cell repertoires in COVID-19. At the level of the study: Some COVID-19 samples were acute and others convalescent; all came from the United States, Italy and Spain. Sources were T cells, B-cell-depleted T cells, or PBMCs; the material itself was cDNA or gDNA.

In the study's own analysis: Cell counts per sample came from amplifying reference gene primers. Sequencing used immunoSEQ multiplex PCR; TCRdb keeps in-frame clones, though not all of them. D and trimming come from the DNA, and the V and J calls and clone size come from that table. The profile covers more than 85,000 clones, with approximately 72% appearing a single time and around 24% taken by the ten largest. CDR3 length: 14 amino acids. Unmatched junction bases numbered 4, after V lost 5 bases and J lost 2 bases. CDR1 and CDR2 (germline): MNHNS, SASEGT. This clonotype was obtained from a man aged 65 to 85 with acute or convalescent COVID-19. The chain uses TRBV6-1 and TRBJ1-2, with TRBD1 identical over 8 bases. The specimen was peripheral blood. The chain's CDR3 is CASSFDRGNYGYTF. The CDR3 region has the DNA TGTGCCAGCAGTTTCGACAGGGGAAACTATGGCTACACCTTC.